This TCR beta chain was observed in a study of blood T cell repertoires in COVID-19. Across the study: The United States, Italy and Spain provided the acute and convalescent COVID-19 samples. PBMCs, B-cell-depleted T cells, or T cells were the source of the cDNA or gDNA that made up the material.

V lost 5 bases and J lost 2, with 19 bases in between. CDR3 length equals 16 residues. Germline CDR1 reads LNHNV; CDR2 reads YYDKDF (reference sequence). As processed by the authors: Reference gene primer amplification gave nucleated cell count estimates. Assay used: immunoSEQ multiplex PCR; TCRdb lists only in-frame clones, some missing. V, J and clone size reflect that table, while D and trimming were determined from the DNA. The data show about 140,000 clones, almost 80% seen once. V usage is TRBV15 and J usage is TRBJ2-7; possible D gene TRBD1, 5 bases. This clonotype was sampled from a man in his 60s who had recovered from COVID-19. The source material was peripheral blood. For the CDR3, the DNA is TGTGCCACCAGCCGAAGTTTGGGGCAGGGAACCTACGAGCAGTACTTC. It encodes CATSRSLGQGTYEQYF.